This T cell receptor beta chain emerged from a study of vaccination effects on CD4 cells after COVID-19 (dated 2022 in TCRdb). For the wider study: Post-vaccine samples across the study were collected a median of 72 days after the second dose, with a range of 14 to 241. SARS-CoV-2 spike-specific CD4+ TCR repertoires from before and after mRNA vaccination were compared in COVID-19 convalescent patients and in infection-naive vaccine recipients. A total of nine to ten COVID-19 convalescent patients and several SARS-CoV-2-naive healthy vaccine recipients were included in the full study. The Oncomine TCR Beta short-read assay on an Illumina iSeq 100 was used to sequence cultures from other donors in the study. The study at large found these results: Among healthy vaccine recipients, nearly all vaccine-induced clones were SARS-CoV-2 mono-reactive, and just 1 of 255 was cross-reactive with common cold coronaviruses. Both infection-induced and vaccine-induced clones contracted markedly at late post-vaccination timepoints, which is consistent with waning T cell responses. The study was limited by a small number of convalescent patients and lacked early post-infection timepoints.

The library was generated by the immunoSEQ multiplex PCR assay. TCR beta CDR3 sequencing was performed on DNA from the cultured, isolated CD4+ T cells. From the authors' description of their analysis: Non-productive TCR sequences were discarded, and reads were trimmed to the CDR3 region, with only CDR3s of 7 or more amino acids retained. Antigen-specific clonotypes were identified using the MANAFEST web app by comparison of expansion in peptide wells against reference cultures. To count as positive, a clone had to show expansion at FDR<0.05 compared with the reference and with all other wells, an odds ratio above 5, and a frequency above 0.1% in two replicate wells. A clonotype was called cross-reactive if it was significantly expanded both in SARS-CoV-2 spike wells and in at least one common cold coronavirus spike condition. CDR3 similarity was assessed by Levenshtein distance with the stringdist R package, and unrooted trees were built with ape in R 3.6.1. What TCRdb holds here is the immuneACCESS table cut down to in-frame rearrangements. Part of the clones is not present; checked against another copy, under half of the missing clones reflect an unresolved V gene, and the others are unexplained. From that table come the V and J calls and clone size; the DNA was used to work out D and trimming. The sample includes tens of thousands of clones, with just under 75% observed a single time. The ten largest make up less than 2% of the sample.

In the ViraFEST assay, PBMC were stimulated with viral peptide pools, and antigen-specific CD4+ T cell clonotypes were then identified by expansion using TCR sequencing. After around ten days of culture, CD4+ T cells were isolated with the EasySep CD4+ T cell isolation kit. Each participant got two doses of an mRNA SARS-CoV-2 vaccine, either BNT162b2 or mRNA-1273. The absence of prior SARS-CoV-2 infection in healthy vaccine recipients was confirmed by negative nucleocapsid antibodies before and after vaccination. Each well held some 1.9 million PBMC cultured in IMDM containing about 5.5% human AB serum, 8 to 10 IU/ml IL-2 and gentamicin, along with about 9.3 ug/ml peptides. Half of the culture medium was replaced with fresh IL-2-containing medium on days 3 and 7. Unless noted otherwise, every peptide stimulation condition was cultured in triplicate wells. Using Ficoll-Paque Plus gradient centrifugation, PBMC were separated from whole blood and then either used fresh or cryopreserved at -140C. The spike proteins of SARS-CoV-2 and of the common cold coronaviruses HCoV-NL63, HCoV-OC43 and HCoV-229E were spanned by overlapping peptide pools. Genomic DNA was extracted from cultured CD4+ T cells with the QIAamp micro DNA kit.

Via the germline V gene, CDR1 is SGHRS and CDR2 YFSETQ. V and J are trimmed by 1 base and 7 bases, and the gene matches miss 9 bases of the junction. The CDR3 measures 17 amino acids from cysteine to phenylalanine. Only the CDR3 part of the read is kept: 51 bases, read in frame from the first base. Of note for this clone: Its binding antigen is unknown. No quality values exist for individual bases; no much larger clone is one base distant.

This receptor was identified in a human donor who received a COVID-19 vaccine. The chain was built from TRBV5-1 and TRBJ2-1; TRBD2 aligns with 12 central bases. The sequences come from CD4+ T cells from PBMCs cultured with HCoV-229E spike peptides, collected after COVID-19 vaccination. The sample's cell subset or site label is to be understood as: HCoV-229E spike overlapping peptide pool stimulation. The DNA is TGCGCCAGCAGCTTGAGGTGGCTAGCGGGGGGGCTTAATGAGCAGTTCTTC. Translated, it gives CASSLRWLAGGLNEQFF.